This TCR beta chain was obtained from a study of Graves' ophthalmopathy and Graves' hyperthyroidism. Certain patients, namely those with other autoimmune diseases, uncontrolled infections, pregnancy or lactation, were excluded. This clonotype was seen only a few times. Amplification of the TCR beta CDR3 regions used RNA transcripts (as template). Second-round multiplex PCR came after first-round RT-PCR with HTBI primers. TCRdb re-called the multiplex PCR reads with MiXCR, one entry per CDR3 protein. The sample has over a million distinct CDR3 sequences; roughly 35% are singletons. The sequenced sample consisted of peripheral blood or thyroid tissue (not recorded which). The sequence was collected from an adult man with Graves' hyperthyroidism.

As DNA, the CDR3 is TGTGCCAGCAGTTTATCGAAGCTCAACGAGCAGTACTTC. Translation gives CASSLSKLNEQYF. V usage is TRBV27 and J usage is TRBJ2-7; D not resolved. The V end was cut by 0 bases, the J end by 5 bases, with 8 bases between. The CDR3 has 13 residues. CDR1 MNHEY and CDR2 SMNVEV come from the germline V gene (reference sequence).